This T cell receptor (beta chain) originates from a study of T cells in Graves' hyperthyroidism and ophthalmopathy. Overall study findings and caveats: A 13 V-J signature model discriminated ophthalmopathy versus stable hyperthyroidism.

TCR beta CDR3 region amplification was performed from RNA transcripts. In the first-round RT-PCR of the TCR CDR3, the HTBI primer set was used. TCRdb reprocessed the multiplex PCR reads with MiXCR, giving one entry per CDR3 protein. The table shows roughly 700,000 distinct CDR3 sequences, with 12% to 15% occurring only once. An absence of ophthalmopathy progression within 18 months meant stable Graves' hyperthyroidism. Uncontrolled infection, other autoimmune disease, pregnancy and lactation each barred patients from inclusion. The trim removed 2 bases at V and 5 bases at J, leaving 5 bases unmatched. Germline V CDR1 and CDR2: PRHDT, FYEKMQ (reference sequence). The CDR3 contains 14 residues. At least ten counts were recorded for this clonotype. Antigen unknown.

This receptor was identified in a woman in her late teens or twenties with Graves' hyperthyroidism. The J gene is TRBJ2-7, the V gene TRBV13; 8 bases agree with TRBD1. Sequencing used blood. Here the CDR3 reads CASSLQGARDEQYF. The CDR3 DNA is TGTGCCAGCAGCTTACAGGGGGCGCGGGACGAGCAGTACTTC.